The 2 T cell receptor beta chains presented below share a single source sample, sequenced in a study of T cells in Graves' hyperthyroidism and ophthalmopathy. Regions amplified from RNA transcripts were the TCR beta CDR3 regions. Researchers ran a first-round RT-PCR on the TCR CDR3 using the HTBI primer set. TCRdb recomputed calls from the multiplex PCR reads with MiXCR, one row per CDR3 protein. The sample has 20,000 to 30,000 distinct CDR3 sequences, about 53% seen once. Input material: blood. These receptors all come from a middle-aged woman with Graves' hyperthyroidism that later progressed to Graves' ophthalmopathy.

This clonotype appeared many times. A junction boundary mismatches the germline segment, possibly from a read error. The V call is TRBV9, the J call TRBJ2-1; D gene ambiguous. CDR3 size: 12 residues. CDR1 and CDR2 (germline): SGDLS, YYNGEE. CDR3 amino acids: CASSVVYNERFF. DNA of the CDR3: TGTGCCAGCAGCGTAGTCTACAATGAGCGGTTCTTC.

This clonotype has only one observation. V usage is TRBV2 and J usage is TRBJ1-1; D unresolved. The CDR3 covers 13 residues. Trimming removed 9 bases at V and 4 bases at J, with 15 bases between. Germline loops: CDR1 SNHLY, CDR2 FYNNEI. CDR3 loop: CASGPGGSTEAFF. CDR3 DNA: TGTGCCAGTGGACCCGGAGGCAGCACTGAAGCTTTCTTT.